A single sample is the source of the 20 T cell receptor beta chains below, sequenced in a study of T cell repertoires in cytomegalovirus infection. Via MiXCR, TCRdb re-called the reads, giving one row per CDR3 protein. The sample lists hundreds of thousands of distinct CDR3 sequences, 30% to 40% occurring once. Their specific antigens are unknown. Sequencing used cultured PBMCs, obtained from culture after CMV antigen stimulation. All receptors derive from a human donor in good health (CMV status not recorded). Some clones in this sample may be carry-over from other donors' samples.

This clonotype was found a few times. This chain links TRBV7-2 with TRBJ1-2, with a weak D call TRBD1 (6 bases). V lost 4 bases, J lost 4 bases, and 16 bases lay in between. This CDR3 is 15 amino acids long. The germline CDR1 and CDR2 sequences are SGHTA and FQGNSA. The CDR3 protein is CASSSGGRGIYGYTF. For the CDR3, the DNA is TGTGCCAGCAGCTCTGGAGGCAGGGGAATCTATGGCTACACCTTC.

The rearrangement joins TRBV24-1 to TRBJ2-2; perhaps TRBD1 as D (6 bases). Trimming pared 3 bases from V and 5 bases from J, leaving 12 bases between. There are 15 residues in the CDR3. Germline CDR1 KGHDR, CDR2 SFDVKD. The CDR3 coding sequence is TGTGCCACCAGTGATAGACAGGAAGGGACCGGGGAGCTGTTTTTT. Translated, it gives CATSDRQEGTGELFF.

V usage is TRBV7-8 and J usage is TRBJ1-2; TRBD1 aligns across 11 bases. V gave up 2 bases and J gave up 4 bases; unmatched junction bases: 6. Per germline, CDR1 SGHVS and CDR2 FQNEAQ. The CDR3 contains 16 residues. In nucleotides, the CDR3 is TGTGCCAGCAGCTTACTGGACAGGGGGCAGGCCTATGGCTACACCTTC. Translating gives CASSLLDRGQAYGYTF.

This clonotype was found a few times. V and J are TRBV20-1 and TRBJ1-6, with no clear D. Trimming removed 0 bases at V and 5 bases at J, with 17 bases between. The CDR3 has 17 residues. CDR1 is DFQATT and CDR2 is SNEGSKA in the germline V gene (reference sequence). CDR3 in amino acids: CSARDPFRRDNNSPLHF. The CDR3 bases are TGCAGTGCTAGAGACCCCTTCCGGAGGGATAATAATTCACCCCTCCACTTT.

The chain joins TRBV20-1 to TRBJ1-5, with D uncertain. V lost 5 bases and J lost 6, with 14 bases in between. From germline, CDR1 is DFQATT and CDR2 SNEGSKA (reference sequence). CDR3 length: 13 amino acids. CDR3 region: CSAGAGVGQPQHF. The CDR3 region has the DNA TGCAGTGCTGGTGCCGGGGTTGGTCAGCCCCAGCATTTT.

This clonotype has just a few counts. The chain is built from TRBV19 and TRBJ2-2; 7 positions agree with TRBD2. Germline V gene data show CDR1 as LNHDA and CDR2 as SQIVND (reference sequence). V was pared by 3 bases and J by 0 bases, with 10 bases of the junction left unmatched. The CDR3 is 18 amino acids. CDR3 amino acids: CASSIFLASGPNTGELFF. The CDR3 DNA sequence: TGTGCCAGTAGTATCTTTTTGGCTAGCGGTCCGAACACCGGGGAGCTGTTTTTT.

The V call is TRBV12-3 or TRBV12-4, the J call TRBJ1-2, with a tentative D call TRBD1 (6 bases). V was trimmed by 8 bases and J by 6 bases, leaving 16 bases between them. The CDR3 is 13 amino acids. As DNA, the CDR3 is TGTGCCAGCTTACGGGGGGGGGGCCATGGCTACACCTTC. Translating it yields CASLRGGGHGYTF.

This chain joins TRBV7-6 and TRBJ2-1; D might be TRBD2 (6 bases). The germline CDR1 and CDR2 sequences are SGHVS and FNYEAQ. Trimming took 4 bases from V and 1 from J, leaving 14 bases between them. CDR3 size: 16 residues. CDR3 region: CASSSLGSGSYNEQFF. The CDR3 DNA reads as TGTGCCAGCAGCTCCCTCGGGAGCGGGTCCTACAATGAGCAGTTCTTC.

The gene calls are TRBV24-1 and TRBJ2-1, with 9 bases that match TRBD2. Germline assignment: CDR1 KGHDR and CDR2 SFDVKD. This CDR3 has 17 amino acids. Trimming at V came to 3 bases and at J to 0 bases, leaving 5 bases not matched to a gene. CDR3 bases: TGTGCCACCAGTGATAGCGGGAGGTTAAGCTCCTACAATGAGCAGTTCTTC. It yields the protein CATSDSGRLSSYNEQFF.

The CDR3 loop reads CASSLLGPDTQYF. CDR3 bases: TGCGCCAGCAGCTTGCTGGGGCCAGATACGCAGTATTTT. The J gene is TRBJ2-3, the V gene TRBV5-1, with a tentative D call TRBD1 (5 bases). V dropped 1 base and J dropped 4 bases, with 7 bases sitting between them. Germline V gene data show CDR1 as SGHRS and CDR2 as YFSETQ. The CDR3 runs to 13 residues.

This clonotype was counted a few times. J is TRBJ1-1 and V is TRBV27, with D maybe TRBD1 (6 bases). Germline V lookup: CDR1 MNHEY, CDR2 SMNVEV (reference sequence). V lost 2 bases and J 5 bases, leaving 9 bases between the germline ends. This CDR3 region has 13 residues. This CDR3 is CASSLQGWTEAFF. The CDR3 nucleotides read TGTGCCAGCAGTTTACAGGGGTGGACTGAAGCTTTCTTT.

This clonotype was recorded a few times. CDR3 in amino acids: CSHLGRGETQYF. The CDR3, as DNA: TGCAGCCATTTGGGTAGGGGGGAGACCCAGTACTTC. The chain links TRBV29-1 to TRBJ2-5, with D tentatively TRBD1 (6 bases). This CDR3 contains 12 residues. V was trimmed by 8 bases and J by 5 bases, leaving 15 bases between them. Germline values: CDR1 SQVTM, CDR2 ANQGSEA. Looking up the rest from reference TRBV29-1 and TRBJ2-5 gives the full variable domain: SAVISQKPSRDICQRGTSLTIQCQVDSQVTMMFWYRQQPGQSLTLIATANQGSEATYESGFVIDKFPISRPNLTFSTLTVSNMSPEDSSIYLCSHLGRGETQYFGPGTRLLVL.

This clonotype has a handful of counts. V usage is TRBV6-6 and J usage is TRBJ1-2, with a possible D match to TRBD1 (5 bases). The CDR3 runs 12 residues. V dropped 6 bases and J dropped 4 bases, with 9 bases sitting between them. CDR1 MNHNY and CDR2 SVGAGI come from the germline V gene (reference sequence). This CDR3 reads CASRPTAYGYTF. The DNA of the CDR3 is TGTGCCAGCAGACCGACAGCCTATGGCTACACCTTC.

This clonotype was detected only a few times. The V and J genes are TRBV11-3 and TRBJ2-1, with a possible D match to TRBD2 (6 bases). V lost 8 bases, J lost 3 bases, and 8 bases lay in between. CDR3 size: 12 residues. Germline assignment: CDR1 SGHNT and CDR2 YENEEA. The CDR3 DNA is TGTGCCAGCGGGGGGAACTACAATGAGCAGTTCTTC. This gives the protein CASGGNYNEQFF.

This sequence joins TRBV5-6 and TRBJ2-1, with D possibly being TRBD2 (6 bases). V lost 2 bases and J lost 1, with 13 bases in between. Germline V gene sequence: CDR1 SGHDT, CDR2 YYEEEE. The CDR3 has 16 amino acids. The CDR3, as DNA: TGTGCCAGCAGCTTACTTCAGGCGGGGTCCTACAATGAGCAGTTCTTC. Protein product: CASSLLQAGSYNEQFF. The full variable domain, its missing parts supplied by reference TRBV5-6 and TRBJ2-1, is DAGVTQSPTHLIKTRGQQVTLRCSPKSGHDTVSWYQQALGQGPQFIFQYYEEEERQRGNFPDRFSGHQFPNYSSELNVNALLLGDSALYLCASSLLQAGSYNEQFFGPGTRLTVL.

The chain combines TRBV29-1 with TRBJ1-2, with TRBD1 matching over 9 bases. Germline assignment: CDR1 SQVTM and CDR2 ANQGSEA. V lost 7 bases, J lost 5 bases, and 5 bases stayed unmatched. The CDR3 covers 12 residues. CDR3 in DNA: TGCAGCGGCCGGGACAGGGAGTATGGCTACACCTTC. The encoded protein is CSGRDREYGYTF.

This clonotype was seen once. V and J are TRBV6-2 or TRBV6-3 and TRBJ2-5; D may be TRBD2 (5 bases). This CDR3 contains 15 residues. CDR1 and CDR2 (germline): MNHEY, SVGEGT. Trimming took off 3 bases at V and 2 bases at J, with 13 bases between the two ends. The CDR3 DNA reads as TGTGCCAGCAGTTATCCGGGGATGGGGCAAGAGACCCAGTACTTC. It is translated as CASSYPGMGQETQYF.

This chain connects TRBV10-3 to TRBJ1-1, with a possible D match to TRBD1 (6 bases). The germline V and J ends were trimmed by 5 bases and 5 bases, with 15 bases remaining between them. Germline assignment: CDR1 ENHRY and CDR2 SYGVKD. The CDR3 has 14 residues. The CDR3 spells CAISRNREATEAFF. The CDR3 DNA reads as TGTGCCATCAGTCGAAACAGGGAGGCGACTGAAGCTTTCTTT.

The chain employs TRBV7-8 and TRBJ2-1; the D gene is possibly TRBD1 (5 bases). Germline CDR1 and CDR2: SGHVS and FQNEAQ. The CDR3 contains 15 residues. V was cut by 3 bases and J by 14 bases, with 23 bases left in between. The CDR3 DNA reads TGTGCCAGCAGCTTCCTCATCCACAGGAAAAGGAAGAAGTTCTTC. Translation: CASSFLIHRKRKKFF.

This clonotype was counted a few times. The genes are TRBV27 and TRBJ2-1, with D perhaps assigned TRBD1 or TRBD2 (5 bases each). V was pared by 8 bases and J by 5 bases, with 13 bases between. This CDR3 region has 13 residues. Germline values: CDR1 MNHEY, CDR2 SMNVEV (reference sequence). DNA for the CDR3: TGTGCCAGCGGGACCCTAGTCCACAATGAGCAGTTCTTC. As protein: CASGTLVHNEQFF.